This TCR beta chain comes out of a study of T cell responses to AZD1222 COVID-19 vaccine. This clone is a singleton in its sample. Sequenced by immunoSEQ multiplex PCR; TCRdb stores in-frame clones only, minus some. The sample carries more than 60,000 clones, 87% recorded once. After removal of 5 bases from V and 2 bases from J, the junction contained 7 bases not matched to a gene. CDR1 and CDR2 (germline): MNHNY, SVGAGI (reference sequence). The CDR3 consists of 17 residues. The specimen was peripheral blood, collected on day 0 of AZD1222 vaccination. The genes are TRBV6-6 and TRBJ2-6; TRBD1 agrees at 9 bases. The TCR was taken from an adult in good health. Here the CDR3 reads CASSRSRDRAGANVLTF. The CDR3 DNA is TGTGCCAGCAGTCGGTCCCGGGACAGGGCTGGGGCCAACGTCCTGACTTTC.